This T cell receptor (beta chain) stems from a study of identical twins. This clonotype turned up a few times. Its antigen is not identified. The germline V gene has CDR1 SGHRS and CDR2 YFSETQ. This CDR3 is built from 16 residues. V shed 8 bases and J shed 1 base, with 22 bases lying between them. Everyone who gave samples was a healthy Caucasian. TCRdb recomputed calls from the 5' RACE reads with MiXCR, one row per CDR3 protein. The top ten hold less than 0.5% of the sample, which has around 550,000 distinct CDR3 sequences, roughly 15% seen once. Study-wide results and caveats: Sequences that were out-of-frame, alpha and twin-shared displayed an excess of low generation probability.

The sample was also reused in another study, on yellow fever vaccine responses in identical twins.

The receptor was isolated from a woman under 30 in good health. Sequenced input: CD4+ T cells sorted from blood. V usage is TRBV5-1 and J usage is TRBJ2-7, with D tentatively TRBD1 (6 bases). For the CDR3, the DNA is TGCGCCAGTCGAGACAGGCCCGACTTCGTATCCTACGAGCAGTACTTC. This gives the protein CASRDRPDFVSYEQYF.